These T cell receptor beta chains were read from a single sample in a study of cytomegalovirus exposure and HLA in healthy donors. TCRdb keeps only in-frame clones here, not all; method: immunoSEQ multiplex PCR. The sample holds hundreds of thousands of clones, around 66% seen once. What was sequenced was PBMCs. The receptors were gathered from a female donor in good health and CMV-seronegative. Both conserved end residues are part of each CDR3. The D gene is left open where the match is weak. The size field is filled for only some rows; it gives once, few, many or a size class.

D gene,J gene,V gene,clone size,CDR3 length,CDR3 DNA,CDR3 protein
TRBD1,TRBJ1-1,TRBV10-3,few,13,TGTGCCATCAGTGACCAGGGGGCGACTGAAGCTTTCTTT,CAISDQGATEAFF
TRBD2,TRBJ2-7,TRBV10-3,NA,14,TGTGCCATCGCCACAGCGGGAGGGCCTTCCGAGCAGTACTTC,CAIATAGGPSEQYF
NA,TRBJ2-2,TRBV5-1,NA,15,TGCGCCAGCAGCTTGGCCGGGTGGGGCCCCGGGGAGCTGTTTTTT,CASSLAGWGPGELFF
NA,TRBJ1-2,TRBV28,NA,13,TGTGCCAGCACCCCGAGACAGAACTATGGCTACACCTTC,CASTPRQNYGYTF
NA,TRBJ2-1,TRBV30,NA,11,TGTGCCTGGAGTCGGGGCAATGAGCAGTTCTTC,CAWSRGNEQFF
TRBD1,TRBJ2-7,TRBV2,once,14,TGTGCCAGCAACCGGGACAGGGGAGATGGTGAGCAGTACTTC,CASNRDRGDGEQYF
TRBD2,TRBJ2-1,TRBV6-4,few,18,TGTGCCAGCAGTGACTTACCGACTAGCGGGAGGGCCGAGGATGAGCAGTTCTTC,CASSDLPTSGRAEDEQFF
NA,TRBJ2-7,TRBV19,NA,14,TGTGCCAGTAGTATTTTCGGGGATACCTACGAGCAGTACTTC,CASSIFGDTYEQYF
TRBD2,TRBJ2-1,TRBV19,NA,16,TGTGCCAGTAGTATGTCCCGCGGGGGACTTTACAATGAGCAGTTCTTC,CASSMSRGGLYNEQFF
TRBD2,TRBJ2-7,TRBV28,NA,14,TGTGCCAGCAGCACCGGGACTAGTGGCTACGAGCAGTACTTC,CASSTGTSGYEQYF
NA,TRBJ1-2,TRBV6-6,NA,14,TGTGCCAGCAGTTACGGCGGCGGATACTATGGCTACACCTTC,CASSYGGGYYGYTF
NA,TRBJ2-1,TRBV7-9,NA,11,TGTTCCAGCAGCCCTTTCTCGGAGCAGTTCTTC,CSSSPFSEQFF
NA,TRBJ2-7,TRBV2,few,15,TGTGCCAGCAGTGGTTATCAAGGGGCCGCCTACGAGCAGTACTTC,CASSGYQGAAYEQYF
NA,TRBJ1-1,TRBV4-1,NA,15,TGCGCCAGCAGCCAAGGCAAGGGGTTAGTCGCTGAAGCTTTCTTT,CASSQGKGLVAEAFF
NA,TRBJ1-1,TRBV7-2,NA,14,TGTGCCAGCAGTCGAAGTACAGGGTTTACTGAAGCTTTCTTT,CASSRSTGFTEAFF
TRBD1,TRBJ2-5,TRBV5-1,NA,15,TGCGCCAGCAGCACCCCAGGGGGCATCCAAGAGACCCAGTACTTC,CASSTPGGIQETQYF
TRBD1,TRBJ1-1,TRBV28,NA,15,TGTGCCAGCAGTTTCGGGACAGGAATGAACACTGAAGCTTTCTTT,CASSFGTGMNTEAFF
TRBD2,TRBJ2-1,TRBV9,NA,16,TGTGCCAGCAGCCGGACTAGCGGGATCAAGGTTCATGAGCAGTTCTTC,CASSRTSGIKVHEQFF
NA,TRBJ2-3,TRBV6-1,few,15,TGTGCCAGCAGTCGCGACGGACTTAGCACAGATACGCAGTATTTT,CASSRDGLSTDTQYF
NA,TRBJ2-2,TRBV5-1,once,13,TGCGCCAGCAGCTCAGGAAACACCGGGGAGCTGTTTTTT,CASSSGNTGELFF
TRBD2,TRBJ2-5,TRBV2,NA,15,TGTGCCAGCACCAGGCTAGCGGGAGCCGGAGAGACCCAGTACTTC,CASTRLAGAGETQYF
TRBD1,TRBJ1-4,TRBV4-1,NA,19,TGCGCCAGCAGCCAAGGCTTAGACAGGGAATGGAGTTCTGGTGAAAAACTGTTTTTT,CASSQGLDREWSSGEKLFF
TRBD1,TRBJ1-3,TRBV18,few,15,TGTGCCAGCTCACGGCCGGGACAGGGAGGAAACACCATATATTTT,CASSRPGQGGNTIYF
TRBD1,TRBJ1-5,TRBV5-1,NA,16,TGCGCCAGCAGCCCAGGGGGCGTCTATAGCAATCAGCCCCAGCATTTT,CASSPGGVYSNQPQHF
NA,TRBJ2-7,TRBV4-2,NA,12,TGTGCCAGCAGCCAGGACACCAGCGAGCAGTACTTC,CASSQDTSEQYF
NA,TRBJ1-2,TRBV4-1,few,13,TGCGCCAGCAGCGGATGGGGCTCCTATGGCTACACCTTC,CASSGWGSYGYTF
NA,TRBJ2-7,TRBV4-1,NA,15,TGCGCCAGCAGCCAATGGGACGGGAGCTTCAACGAGCAGTACTTC,CASSQWDGSFNEQYF
TRBD2,TRBJ2-2,TRBV6-6,NA,16,TGTGCCAGCGTTTCCAGTGCGGGAGGTAACACCGGGGAGCTGTTTTTT,CASVSSAGGNTGELFF
NA,TRBJ2-1,TRBV11-3,NA,14,TGTGCCAGCAGCTTACAGGGTGAAAACAATGAGCAGTTCTTC,CASSLQGENNEQFF
NA,TRBJ2-7,TRBV28,few,15,TGTGCCAGCAGTTTAGGGCAGGGGGGACTCGGCGAGCAGTACTTC,CASSLGQGGLGEQYF
TRBD2,TRBJ2-1,TRBV19,NA,16,TGTGCCAGTAGTATATTGGCTAGCGGGGCGCCCGTTCAGCAGTTCTTC,CASSILASGAPVQQFF
NA,TRBJ1-1,TRBV12-5,NA,13,TGTGCTAGTGGCAAGACTGAGAACACTGAAGCTTTCTTT,CASGKTENTEAFF
NA,TRBJ2-2,TRBV6-5,NA,15,TGTGCCAGCAGTTACGACGGGACGAACACCGGGGAGCTGTTTTTT,CASSYDGTNTGELFF
TRBD2,TRBJ2-7,TRBV27,NA,15,TGTGCCAGCAGCAACCGACTAGCGGACTCCTACGAGCAGTACTTC,CASSNRLADSYEQYF
TRBD2,TRBJ2-1,TRBV2,NA,15,TGTGCCAGCAGTGAAGTGGCGGGAGTCTACAATGAGCAGTTCTTC,CASSEVAGVYNEQFF
NA,TRBJ2-5,TRBV11-3,NA,13,TGTGCCAGCAGACGCAGGGAAAAGGAGACCCAGTACTTC,CASRRREKETQYF
NA,TRBJ1-1,TRBV7-8,NA,14,TGTGCCAGCAGCGTATCCGGGACGGGGGATGAAGCTTTCTTT,CASSVSGTGDEAFF
NA,TRBJ2-5,TRBV19,few,19,TGTGCCAGTAGTATAGATCGGGATAGCTCTAACCTGCACAAGGAGACCCAGTACTTC,CASSIDRDSSNLHKETQYF
NA,TRBJ2-1,TRBV7-6,few,16,TGTGCCAGCAGCTTAGCGGCGGGAAACTCCTACAATGAGCAGTTCTTC,CASSLAAGNSYNEQFF
NA,TRBJ2-6,TRBV29-1,few,12,TGCAGCGCCCTGACAGGGGCCAACGTCCTGACTTTC,CSALTGANVLTF
TRBD2,TRBJ2-2,TRBV5-6,NA,18,TGTGCCAGCAGCCGGCGCGGACTAGCGGGAGGAACGGGCGGGGAGCTGTTTTTT,CASSRRGLAGGTGGELFF
NA,TRBJ1-2,TRBV6-1,NA,13,TGTGCCAGCAGTCAGACAGCCTACTATGGCTACACCTTC,CASSQTAYYGYTF
NA,TRBJ1-1,TRBV19,few,17,TGTGCCAGTACCCCGAGCCAGGGACTGATCAGGAACACTGAAGCTTTCTTT,CASTPSQGLIRNTEAFF